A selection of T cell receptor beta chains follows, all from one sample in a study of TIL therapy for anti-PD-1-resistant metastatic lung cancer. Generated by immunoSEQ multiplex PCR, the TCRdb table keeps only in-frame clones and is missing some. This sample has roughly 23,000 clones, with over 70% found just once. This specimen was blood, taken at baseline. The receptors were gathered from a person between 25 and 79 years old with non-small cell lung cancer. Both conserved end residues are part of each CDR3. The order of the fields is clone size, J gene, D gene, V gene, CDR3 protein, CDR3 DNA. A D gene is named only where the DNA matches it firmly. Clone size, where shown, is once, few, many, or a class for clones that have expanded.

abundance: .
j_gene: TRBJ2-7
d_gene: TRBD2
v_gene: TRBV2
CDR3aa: CASTREVAGVGSYEQYF
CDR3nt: TGTGCCAGCACCCGGGAGGTAGCGGGAGTAGGTTCCTACGAGCAGTACTTC

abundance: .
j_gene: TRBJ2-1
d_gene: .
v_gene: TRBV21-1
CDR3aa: CASSKEIRDYEQFF
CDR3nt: TGTGCCAGCAGCAAAGAAATCAGGGATTATGAGCAGTTCTTC

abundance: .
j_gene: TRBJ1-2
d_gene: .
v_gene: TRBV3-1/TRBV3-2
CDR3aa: CASSQELTGYTF
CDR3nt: TGTGCCAGCAGCCAGGAGCTAACCGGCTACACCTTC

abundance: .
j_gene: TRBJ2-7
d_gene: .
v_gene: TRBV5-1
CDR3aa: CASSLSDGDEQYF
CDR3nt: TGCGCCAGCAGCTTGAGCGACGGAGACGAGCAGTACTTC

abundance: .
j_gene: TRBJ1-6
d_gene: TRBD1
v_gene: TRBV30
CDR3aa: CAWSLGQARNSPLHF
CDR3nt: TGTGCCTGGAGTTTAGGACAGGCTAGGAATTCACCCCTCCACTTT

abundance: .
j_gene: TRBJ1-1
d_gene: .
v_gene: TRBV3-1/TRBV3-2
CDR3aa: CASGIQGAAEAFF
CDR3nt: TGTGCCAGCGGTATACAGGGCGCCGCTGAAGCTTTCTTT

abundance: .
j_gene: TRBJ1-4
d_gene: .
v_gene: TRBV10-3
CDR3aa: CAISERRQDPEKLFF
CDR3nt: TGTGCCATCAGTGAGAGGCGACAGGATCCCGAAAAACTGTTTTTT

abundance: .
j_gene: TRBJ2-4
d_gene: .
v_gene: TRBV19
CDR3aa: CASSIDRGTIAKNIQYF
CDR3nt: TGTGCCAGTAGTATAGATCGCGGCACAATAGCCAAAAACATTCAGTACTTC

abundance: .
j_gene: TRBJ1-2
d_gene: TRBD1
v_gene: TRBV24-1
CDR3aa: CATSDSTGGPYGYTF
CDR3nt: TGTGCCACCAGTGATTCAACAGGGGGGCCCTATGGCTACACCTTC

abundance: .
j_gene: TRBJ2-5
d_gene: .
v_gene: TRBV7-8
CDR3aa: CASSLDKGGGETQYF
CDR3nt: TGTGCCAGCAGCTTAGATAAAGGGGGAGGGGAGACCCAGTACTTC

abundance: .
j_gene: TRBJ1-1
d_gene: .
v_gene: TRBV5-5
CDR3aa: CASSLAGGGTEAFF
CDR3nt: TGTGCCAGCAGCTTGGCTGGGGGTGGAACTGAAGCTTTCTTT

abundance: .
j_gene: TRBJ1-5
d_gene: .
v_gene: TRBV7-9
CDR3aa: CASSLAGNRDQPQHF
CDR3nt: TGTGCCAGCAGCTTAGCGGGGAATAGAGATCAGCCCCAGCATTTT

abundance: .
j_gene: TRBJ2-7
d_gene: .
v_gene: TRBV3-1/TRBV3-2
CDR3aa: CASSQDEGEQYF
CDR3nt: TGTGCCAGCAGCCAAGATGAAGGCGAGCAGTACTTC

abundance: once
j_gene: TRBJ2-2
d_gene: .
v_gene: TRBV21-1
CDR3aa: CASSKATSWGGAPNTGELFF
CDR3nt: TGTGCCAGCAGCAAAGCCACCTCTTGGGGGGGGGCCCCGAACACCGGGGAGCTGTTTTTT

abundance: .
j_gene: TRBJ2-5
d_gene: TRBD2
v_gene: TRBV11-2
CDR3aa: CASSTGLADKETQYF
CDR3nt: TGTGCCAGCAGCACGGGACTAGCGGATAAGGAGACCCAGTACTTC

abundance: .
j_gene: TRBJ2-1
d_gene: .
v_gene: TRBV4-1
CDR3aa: CASSLVGRNEQFF
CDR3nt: TGCGCCAGCAGCCTCGTTGGGAGGAATGAGCAGTTCTTC

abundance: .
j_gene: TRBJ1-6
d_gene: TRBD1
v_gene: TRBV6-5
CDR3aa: CASSLTGGLVSSPLHF
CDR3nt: TGTGCCAGCAGTTTGACAGGGGGCTTAGTAAGCTCACCCCTCCACTTT

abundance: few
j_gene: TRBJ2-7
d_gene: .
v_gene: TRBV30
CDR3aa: CAWSPLNEQYF
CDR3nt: TGTGCCTGGAGTCCCCTGAACGAGCAGTACTTC

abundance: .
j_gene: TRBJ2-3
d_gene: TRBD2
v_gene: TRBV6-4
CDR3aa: CASSPVPGLAGGLTDTQYF
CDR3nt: TGTGCCAGCAGTCCAGTCCCGGGACTAGCGGGGGGACTCACAGATACGCAGTATTTT

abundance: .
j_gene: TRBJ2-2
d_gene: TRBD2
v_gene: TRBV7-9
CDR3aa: CASSSPGGRNTGELFF
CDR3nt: TGTGCCAGCAGCTCCCCTGGCGGGAGAAACACCGGGGAGCTGTTTTTT

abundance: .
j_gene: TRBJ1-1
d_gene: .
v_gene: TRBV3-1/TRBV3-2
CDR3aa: CASSQDFGMTGRRECLNTEAFF
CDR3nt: TGTGCCAGCAGCCAAGATTTCGGAATGACAGGCCGCCGAGAGTGCCTGAACACTGAAGCTTTCTTT

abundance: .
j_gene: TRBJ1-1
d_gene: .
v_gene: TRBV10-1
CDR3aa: CASSADGYTEAFF
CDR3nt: TGCGCCAGCAGTGCGGACGGTTACACTGAAGCTTTCTTT

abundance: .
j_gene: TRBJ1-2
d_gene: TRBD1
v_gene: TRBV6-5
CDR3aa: CASSFGQGSGYTF
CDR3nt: TGTGCCAGCAGTTTCGGACAGGGCAGTGGCTACACCTTC